The TCR beta chain described here comes from a study of T-cell reconstitution after alpha-beta-depleted transplantation in children. Study observations and caveats: About two months after transplant, alpha-beta T cells reportedly came from several hundred expanded graft clones. TCRbeta diversity was high at day 60 in some patients (a result of surviving recipient T cells and thymic progenitors). T cells produced anew were the main source of T-cell counts and diversity one year after transplant.

As it was prepared, the TCRbeta library received unique molecular identifiers. Via MiXCR, TCRdb re-called the PCR reads, giving one row per CDR3 protein. Among about 110,000 distinct CDR3 sequences listed, roughly 23% were seen once. This clonotype occurred a few times. Antigen: not known. Trimming pared 7 bases from V and 5 bases from J, leaving 14 bases between. This CDR3 comprises 13 residues. Germline V gene data show CDR1 as SQVTM and CDR2 as ANQGSEA. Source: PBMCs, mostly from graft donor cells, taken 180 days after TCRalphabeta/CD19-depleted stem cell transplant. V usage is TRBV29-1 and J usage is TRBJ2-2; no reliable D call. This TCR was recovered from a male patient under 10 years old who had a stem cell transplant for chronic granulomatous disease, so the T cells may come from the graft donor. Written as DNA, the CDR3 is TGCAGCGCCACAACAGTTAATACCGGGGAGCTGTTTTTT. Translating gives CSATTVNTGELFF.